The 25 T cell receptor beta chains in this list originate from one sample, sequenced in a study of post-analysis software for immune sequencing data. Study-wide points: There were five TRBV segments more frequent in patients than controls, and TRBV5-6, TRBV5-1 and TRBV20-1 were among them.

The antigens of these receptors remain unknown. Included in the TCR beta cDNA libraries were unique molecular identifiers. TCRdb independently ran MiXCR on the PCR reads; one entry per CDR3 protein. The table has approximately 400,000 distinct CDR3 sequences, around a third seen once. Sequencing was performed on blood. These TCRs come from a girl aged 10 to 17 with multiple sclerosis.

The chain has TRBV5-1 and TRBJ1-2, with 10 bases matching TRBD1. The V and J ends lost 1 base and 3 bases, in that order; junction bases with no gene match: 15. Germline CDR1 SGHRS, CDR2 YFSETQ. The CDR3 is 19 residues long. Here the CDR3 DNA reads TGCGCCAGCAGCTTGCGGGGACAGGGGATAGGGCGGCTCGACTATGGCTACACCTTC. As protein: CASSLRGQGIGRLDYGYTF.

This clonotype was seen only a few times. The chain uses TRBV6-5 and TRBJ1-1, with D possibly matching TRBD1 (5 bases). This CDR3 contains 15 residues. Trimming removed 0 bases from V and 7 bases from J, with 15 bases in between. Germline CDR1 is MNHEY and CDR2 is SVGAGI. The CDR3, as DNA: TGTGCCAGCAGTTACTCTGCAGGGAGGAAGAATGAAGCTTTCTTT. It yields the protein CASSYSAGRKNEAFF.

The chain employs TRBV20-1 and TRBJ2-4, with D perhaps TRBD1 or TRBD2 (6 bases each). The tail of the sequence fits TRBJ2-7 better, so the J call may be wrong. Germline values: CDR1 DFQATT, CDR2 SNEGSKA (reference sequence). This CDR3 is 14 amino acids long. The CDR3 loop reads CSAMGGQSNYEQYF. As DNA, the CDR3 is TGCAGTGCCATGGGGGGACAAAGCAACTACGAGCAGTACTTC.

This chain connects TRBV12-3 or TRBV12-4 to TRBJ1-2; D is possibly TRBD1 (5 bases). This CDR3 spans 14 amino acids. Trimming removed 4 bases from V and 4 bases from J, with 13 bases in between. CDR3 residues: CASSSSGAGYGYTF. The CDR3 coding sequence is TGTGCCAGCAGTTCCAGCGGGGCAGGCTATGGCTACACCTTC.

This clonotype was counted between two and nine times. V usage is TRBV5-1 and J usage is TRBJ1-4; D not resolved. V was clipped by 0 bases and J by 11 bases, with 20 bases between them. The CDR3 spans 16 residues. The germline V gene has CDR1 SGHRS and CDR2 YFSETQ. The CDR3 loop is CASSLAGGFPTAKLFF. CDR3 bases: TGCGCCAGCAGCTTGGCCGGAGGGTTTCCCACCGCGAAACTGTTTTTT.

The V and J genes are TRBV6-2 or TRBV6-3 and TRBJ1-5, with 12 nucleotides matching TRBD1. The V gene's germline CDR1 is MNHEY and CDR2 SVGEGT. With 7 bases clipped from V and 1 base from J, the junction kept 11 bases outside the gene matches. The CDR3 has 18 amino acids. The CDR3 protein is CASTRGDRGRLSNQPQHF. Written as DNA, the CDR3 is TGTGCCAGCACCCGAGGGGACAGGGGGCGACTGAGCAATCAGCCCCAGCATTTT.

This clonotype was recorded a few times. V is TRBV6-5 and J is TRBJ2-7; weak D call: TRBD1 (6 bases). CDR3 size: 14 residues. V lost 8 bases to trimming and J lost 4 bases, with 18 bases between them. Germline-derived CDR1 and CDR2 are MNHEY and SVGAGI. Here the CDR3 reads CASGRDIWAYEQYF. The DNA of the CDR3 is TGTGCCAGCGGCCGGGACATCTGGGCATACGAGCAGTACTTC.

A few counts support this clonotype. The gene calls are TRBV5-5 and TRBJ1-2; D may be TRBD1 (6 bases). Deletions cut 6 bases from V and 4 bases from J, with 16 bases between. The CDR3 extends over 14 amino acids. CDR1 is SGHKS and CDR2 is YYEKEE in the germline V gene (reference sequence). The CDR3 DNA reads as TGTGCCAGCACCACATTCAGGGGCTTCTATGGCTACACCTTC. It translates to CASTTFRGFYGYTF.

The chain couples TRBV11-2 to TRBJ2-5; D possibly corresponds to TRBD2 (6 bases). The J call is doubtful: the DNA matches TRBJ2-7 better. The CDR3 has 15 amino acids. The germline V gene has CDR1 SGHAT and CDR2 FQNNGV. The CDR3 region is CASSSGLIRGYEQYF. CDR3 in DNA: TGTGCCAGCAGCTCTGGACTCATTCGGGGGTACGAGCAGTACTTC.

The chain has TRBV4-2 and TRBJ1-2, with 7 bases aligning to TRBD1. Germline CDR1 LGHNA, CDR2 YNFKEQ. The CDR3 runs to 16 residues. Trimming at V came to 1 base and at J to 2 bases, leaving 7 bases not matched to a gene. The CDR3 region is CASSQAILQGNYGYTF. CDR3 DNA: TGTGCCAGCAGCCAAGCAATCCTACAGGGGAACTATGGCTACACCTTC.

The genes are TRBV20-1 and TRBJ1-6, with D possibly TRBD1 on 5 matching bases. V gave up 5 bases and J gave up 7 bases, with 18 bases separating them. Germline loops: CDR1 DFQATT, CDR2 SNEGSKA (reference sequence). This CDR3 spans 15 amino acids. The CDR3 nucleotides are TGCAGTGCTTCACTGGTCAGGGCATCAAATTCACCCCTCCACTTT. This codes for CSASLVRASNSPLHF.

The chain has TRBV7-9 and TRBJ1-5, with D maybe TRBD1 (5 bases). Trimming removed 4 bases at V and 4 bases at J, with 17 bases between. Germline CDR1 and CDR2: SEHNR and FQNEAQ (reference sequence). The CDR3 contains 16 residues. CDR3 sequence reads: CASSSTGTHRNQPQHF. In DNA form, the CDR3 reads TGTGCCAGCAGCTCGACCGGGACCCATAGGAATCAGCCCCAGCATTTT.

The V call is TRBV20-1, the J call TRBJ1-2; D is ambiguous. The CDR3 runs to 11 residues. CDR1 is DFQATT, CDR2 SNEGSKA, per germline (reference sequence). The V end lost 3 bases, the J end lost 5 bases, and 7 bases lay between the germline ends. The CDR3 DNA follows: TGCAGTGCTAGCATCGGTTATGGCTACACCTTC. Encoded protein: CSASIGYGYTF.

The gene calls are TRBV12-3 or TRBV12-4 and TRBJ1-5, with unresolved D. With 5 bases removed from V and 8 bases from J, the gap between germline ends came to 10 bases. CDR3 length equals 12 residues. The CDR3: CASSREVEPQHF. The CDR3 region has the DNA TGTGCCAGCAGTAGAGAGGTGGAGCCCCAGCATTTT.

This chain's CDR3 is CASSYSRMVSQGENIQYF. CDR3 nucleotide sequence: TGTGCCAGCAGTTACTCGAGGATGGTGTCACAGGGCGAAAACATTCAGTACTTC. The genes are TRBV6-5 and TRBJ2-4; D possibly corresponds to TRBD1 (6 bases). The germline V gene encodes CDR1 MNHEY and CDR2 SVGAGI. This CDR3 has 18 amino acids. Trimming took off 0 bases at V and 5 bases at J, with 20 bases between the two ends.

The rearrangement joins TRBV10-2 to TRBJ1-1; 7 nucleotides match TRBD1. CDR3 length: 13 residues. V lost 7 bases to trimming and J lost 4 bases; unmatched junction nucleotides: 6. Germline V gene lookup returns CDR1 WSHSY and CDR2 SAAADI. CDR3 region: CASIMTGITEAFF. The CDR3 nucleotides read TGCGCCAGCATCATGACAGGGATCACTGAAGCTTTCTTT.

The table lists this clonotype with a count of one. This chain uses TRBV6-5 with TRBJ1-6, with 7 bases that match TRBD1. This CDR3 is 16 amino acids long. With 6 bases clipped from V and 0 bases from J, the junction kept 5 bases outside the gene matches. Per germline, CDR1 MNHEY and CDR2 SVGAGI. CDR3 protein: CASRTTGVSYNSPLHF. The CDR3 region has the DNA TGTGCCAGCAGGACCACAGGGGTCTCCTATAATTCACCCCTCCACTTT.

The chain recombines TRBV12-3 or TRBV12-4 with TRBJ2-3, with D perhaps matching TRBD2 (5 bases). V was shortened by 7 bases and J by 5 bases, with 16 bases between the two germline ends. This CDR3 has 14 residues. DNA for the CDR3: TGTGCCAGCACTCGGGGATACGGGGTAGATACGCAGTATTTT. It specifies CASTRGYGVDTQYF.

This sequence joins TRBV20-1 and TRBJ1-2; D not resolved. CDR1 is DFQATT and CDR2 is SNEGSKA in the germline V gene (reference sequence). This CDR3 is 12 amino acids long. Trimming took off 0 bases at V and 3 bases at J, with 5 bases between the two ends. CDR3 loop: CSAREQYYGYTF. The CDR3 DNA reads TGCAGTGCTAGAGAGCAGTACTATGGCTACACCTTC.

This clonotype came up a few times. The rearrangement links TRBV29-1 to TRBJ1-1, with D possibly matching TRBD1 (5 bases). V was trimmed by 7 bases and J by 1 base, leaving 13 bases between them. The CDR3 loop spans 13 amino acids. The germline V gene encodes CDR1 SQVTM and CDR2 ANQGSEA. In nucleotides, the CDR3 is TGCAGCGCTGTAGGGGCTCAGAACACTGAAGCTTTCTTT. Encoded protein: CSAVGAQNTEAFF.

This clonotype was found a few times. This chain links TRBV5-1 with TRBJ1-2; D possibly corresponds to TRBD1 (6 bases). Trimming stripped 1 base from V and 0 bases from J, with 10 bases between. The CDR3 is made up of 15 amino acids. Germline V CDR1 and CDR2: SGHRS, YFSETQ. The CDR3: CASSLTGTTNYGYTF. As DNA, the CDR3 is TGCGCCAGCAGCTTGACCGGGACAACTAACTATGGCTACACCTTC.

The genes are TRBV7-9 and TRBJ2-3; tentatively, D is TRBD2 (7 bases). The V gene's germline CDR1 is SEHNR and CDR2 FQNEAQ (reference sequence). This CDR3 contains 15 residues. The germline V and J ends were trimmed by 3 bases and 4 bases, with 14 bases remaining between them. The CDR3 protein is CASSFPGAGADTQYF. The DNA of the CDR3 is TGTGCCAGCAGCTTCCCGGGGGCGGGGGCAGATACGCAGTATTTT.

The table lists this clonotype with a few counts. V gene TRBV7-8 combines with J gene TRBJ2-1; no clear D gene. The CDR3 runs 13 residues. Germline V gene lookup returns CDR1 SGHVS and CDR2 FQNEAQ. Trimming took off 3 bases at V and 9 bases at J, with 12 bases between the two ends. The chain's CDR3 is CASSFGSRGEQFF. The CDR3 bases are TGTGCCAGCAGCTTCGGATCCCGAGGTGAGCAGTTCTTC.

CDR3 sequence (DNA): TGCGCCAGCAGCCAACCCAGGAGGGGTAGCACAGATACGCAGTATTTT. This gives the protein CASSQPRRGSTDTQYF. The chain uses TRBV4-1 and TRBJ2-3, with a possible D match to TRBD2 (6 bases). The germline gives CDR1 MGHRA, CDR2 YSYEKL. The V gene lost 2 bases and the J gene lost 0 bases, with 12 bases spanning the gap. The CDR3 is 16 amino acids.

This clonotype was counted between two and nine times. V usage is TRBV7-9 and J usage is TRBJ2-5; TRBD2 agrees at 8 bases. The CDR3 spans 16 residues. Germline CDR1 SEHNR, CDR2 FQNEAQ (reference sequence). Trimming cost V 4 bases and J 4 bases; bases outside gene matches: 11. CDR3 sequence reads: CASSWASAGGPETQYF. CDR3 nucleotides: TGTGCCAGCAGCTGGGCGAGTGCGGGGGGACCAGAGACCCAGTACTTC.